This T cell receptor (beta chain) originates from a study of control samples from healthy donors and cancer patients. V lost 4 bases and J lost 4, with 14 bases in between. The CDR3 sequence is 14 residues long. Germline values: CDR1 SGHRS, CDR2 YFSETQ. Measured with immunoSEQ multiplex PCR; TCRdb has only the in-frame clones, and not every one. The data show 150,000 or so clones, approximately 90% seen once. This receptor was identified in a woman aged 45-60 years in good health. Sequenced sample: blood. This sequence joins TRBV5-1 and TRBJ2-5, with a possible D match to TRBD1 (6 bases). Written as DNA, the CDR3 is TGCGCCAGCAGCCAACAGGGAAATAGAGAGACCCAGTACTTC. Its translation: CASSQQGNRETQYF.